The clone carrying this T cell receptor (beta chain) was counted a few times. Its cognate antigen is unknown. Each CDR3 protein is one row after TCRdb ran MiXCR on the RT-PCR reads. The sample lists about 500,000 distinct CDR3 sequences, approximately 7.8% occurring once. This sample is drawn from a study of response to subunit inactivated influenza vaccine. This CDR3 is 13 amino acids long. V gave up 9 bases and J gave up 5 bases; unmatched junction bases: 4. The study, taken as a whole, reports: Few additional T cells are recruited per seasonal influenza vaccination, authors suggested.

The rearrangement joins TRBV12-3 or TRBV12-4 to TRBJ2-3, with 11 bases identical to TRBD2. The TCR was taken from a man between 50 and 70 years old who received an inactivated influenza vaccine. The sample in question was PBMCs from blood, obtained roughly 24 months after vaccination. The CDR3 reads CASSGGAVDTQYF. Here the CDR3 DNA reads TGTGCCAGTAGCGGGGGGGCCGTAGATACGCAGTATTTT.